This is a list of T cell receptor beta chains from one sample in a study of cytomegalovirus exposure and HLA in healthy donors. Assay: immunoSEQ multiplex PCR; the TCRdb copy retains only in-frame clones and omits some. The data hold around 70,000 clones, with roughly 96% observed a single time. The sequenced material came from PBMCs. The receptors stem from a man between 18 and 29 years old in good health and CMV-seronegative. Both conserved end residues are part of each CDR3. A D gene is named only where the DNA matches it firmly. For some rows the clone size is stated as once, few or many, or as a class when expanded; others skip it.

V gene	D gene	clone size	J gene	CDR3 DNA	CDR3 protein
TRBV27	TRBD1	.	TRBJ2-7	TGTGCCAGCAGTCGACAGGGTGGGTCCGAGCAGTACTTC	CASSRQGGSEQYF
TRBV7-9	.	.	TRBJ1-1	TGTGCCAGCAGCTTACGGAGGGAAGTGAACACTGAAGCTTTCTTT	CASSLRREVNTEAFF
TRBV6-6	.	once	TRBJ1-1	TGTGCCAGCAGTTACTCGAGTGGGGGGAGCACTGAAGCTTTCTTT	CASSYSSGGSTEAFF
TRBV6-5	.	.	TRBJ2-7	TGTGCCAGCAGTTACAGCCGATTAACGCGTCACGAGCAGTACTTC	CASSYSRLTRHEQYF
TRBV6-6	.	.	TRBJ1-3	TGTGCCAGCAGTTACTCAACAGGACCCTCTGGAAACACCATATATTTT	CASSYSTGPSGNTIYF
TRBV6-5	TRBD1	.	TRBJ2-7	TGTGCCAGCAGGGGGACAGGGCGACGCGAGCAGTACTTC	CASRGTGRREQYF
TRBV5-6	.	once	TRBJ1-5	TGTGCCAGCAGCTTCGGGGGGCTCAGTCAGCCCCAGCATTTT	CASSFGGLSQPQHF
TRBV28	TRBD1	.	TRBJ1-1	TGTGCCAGCAGTTTCATGGGGACAGGGAGGAACACTGAAGCTTTCTTT	CASSFMGTGRNTEAFF
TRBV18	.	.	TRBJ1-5	TGTGCCACCCTCAATCAGCCCCAGCATTTT	CATLNQPQHF
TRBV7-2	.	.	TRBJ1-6	TGTGCCAGCAGCTTAGCGATAGTTGACAGTACACCCCTCCACTTT	CASSLAIVDSTPLHF
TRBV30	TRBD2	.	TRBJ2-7	TGTGCCTGGAGTCCCCTCGGTAGCGGGGGGCGATACTCCTACGAGCAGTACTTC	CAWSPLGSGGRYSYEQYF
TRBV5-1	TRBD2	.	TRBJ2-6	TGCGCCAGCAGCTTGGGACCGCTAGCGGGGAGCCCCTCTGGGGCCAACGTCCTGACTTTC	CASSLGPLAGSPSGANVLTF
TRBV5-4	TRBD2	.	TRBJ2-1	TGTGCCAGCAGCATTCCGGGACTAGCGGGGGAACAGTTCTTC	CASSIPGLAGEQFF
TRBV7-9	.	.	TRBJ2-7	TGTGCCAGCAGCTTACCATCGGACACCTACGAGCAGTACTTC	CASSLPSDTYEQYF
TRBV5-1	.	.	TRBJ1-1	TGCGCCAGCACCTCAGCTGCCCTAGTAAACAGGAAAGAAGCTTTCTTT	CASTSAALVNRKEAFF
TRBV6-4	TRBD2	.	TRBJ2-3	TGTGCCAGCAGTTTTAGCGGGGGGGCCACAGATACGCAGTATTTT	CASSFSGGATDTQYF
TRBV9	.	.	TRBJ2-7	TGTGCCAGCAGCACATCGGGTTCCTCCTACGAGCAGTACTTC	CASSTSGSSYEQYF
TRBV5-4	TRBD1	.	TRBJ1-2	TGTGCCAGCGGCGTCAGGGGGCTGGGCGCCTCTAACTATGGCTACACCTTC	CASGVRGLGASNYGYTF
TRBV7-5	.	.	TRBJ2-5	TGTGTCAGAAGCTTAATAAGAGCCTTGGAGACCCAGTACTTC	CVRSLIRALETQYF
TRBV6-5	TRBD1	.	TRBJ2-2	TGTGCCAGCAGTTACTGGGGACAGAGCACCGGGGAGCTGTTTTTT	CASSYWGQSTGELFF
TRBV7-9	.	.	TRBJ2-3	TGTGCCAGCAGCCGCCCGAGCGATTGGACAGATACGCAGTATTTT	CASSRPSDWTDTQYF
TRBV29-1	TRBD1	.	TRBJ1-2	TGCAGCGTTGATAAGGGGGCAGGCGGCTACACCTTC	CSVDKGAGGYTF
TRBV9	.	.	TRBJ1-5	TGTGCCAGCAGCGTAACGGGAGAGGGTCAGCCCCAGCATTTT	CASSVTGEGQPQHF
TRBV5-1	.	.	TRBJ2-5	TGCGCCAGCAGCTTTTGGGGCGGGGAAGAGACCCAGTACTTC	CASSFWGGEETQYF
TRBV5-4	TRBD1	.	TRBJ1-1	TGTGCCAGCAGCCAGAAGACAGGGGTTCTCACTGAAGCTTTCTTT	CASSQKTGVLTEAFF
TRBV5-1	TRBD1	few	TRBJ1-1	TGCGCCAGCAGTAGTCGACAGGGGATAACTGAAGCTTTCTTT	CASSSRQGITEAFF
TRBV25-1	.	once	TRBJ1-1	TGTGCCAGCAGTGAGGAGCCGGGGGGCACTGAAGCTTTCTTT	CASSEEPGGTEAFF
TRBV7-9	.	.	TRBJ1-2	TGTGCCAGCAGCGGGCAAACAGGGTCGATGGACTATGGCTACACCTTC	CASSGQTGSMDYGYTF
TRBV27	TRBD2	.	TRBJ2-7	TGTGCCAGCAGTGTCGGGGGGTTAAGCTCCTACGAGCAGTACTTC	CASSVGGLSSYEQYF
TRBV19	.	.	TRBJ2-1	TGTGCCAGTAGTATAGTGGGGGGCTACAATGAGCAGTTCTTC	CASSIVGGYNEQFF
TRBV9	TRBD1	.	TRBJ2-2	TGTGCCAGCAGCTCGCCGACAGGGGGAACCGGGGAGCTGTTTTTT	CASSSPTGGTGELFF
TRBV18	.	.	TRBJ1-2	TGTGCCAGCTCGGACAGTAACTATGGCTACACCTTC	CASSDSNYGYTF
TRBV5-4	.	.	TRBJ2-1	TGTGCCAGCAGCCGGGGGCAGGTGGGAGGGTTTGAGCAGTTCTTC	CASSRGQVGGFEQFF
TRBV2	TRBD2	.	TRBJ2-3	TGTGCCAGCCTCGTAGCGGGGGACCTTAATACGCAGTATTTT	CASLVAGDLNTQYF
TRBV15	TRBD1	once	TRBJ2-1	TGTGCCACCAGCAGCCCAGGGGGCTCGACGACCTACAATGAGCAGTTCTTC	CATSSPGGSTTYNEQFF
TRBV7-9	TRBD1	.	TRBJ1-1	TGTGCCAGCAGCCCGGGCTGGACAGGGGGGTTGCCAAAGCACACTGAAGCTTTCTTT	CASSPGWTGGLPKHTEAFF
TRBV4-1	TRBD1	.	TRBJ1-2	TGCGCCAGCAGCACGGGACAGGGGAACTATGGCTACACCTTC	CASSTGQGNYGYTF
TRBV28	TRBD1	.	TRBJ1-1	TGTGCCAGCCGCGAGCTTCCGGGACAGCGAATGAACACTGAAGCTTTCTTT	CASRELPGQRMNTEAFF
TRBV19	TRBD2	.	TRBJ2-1	TGTGCCAGTAGCAACGGGACTAGCGGGAGCAATGAGCAGTTCTTC	CASSNGTSGSNEQFF
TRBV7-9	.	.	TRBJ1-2	TGTGCCAGCAGCTTACCGGGTGATGGCTACACCTTC	CASSLPGDGYTF
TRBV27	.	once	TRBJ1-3	TGTGCCAGCAGACGCACCGGGACACAACCTGGAAACACCATATATTTT	CASRRTGTQPGNTIYF
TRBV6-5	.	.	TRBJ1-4	TGTGCCAGCAGTTACTCGAAGGGAGGTGAAAAACTGTTTTTT	CASSYSKGGEKLFF
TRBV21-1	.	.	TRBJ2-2	TGTGCCAGCAGCAAAGTGCGGTGGCAGGGGTTGAGAGGGGAGCTGTTTTTT	CASSKVRWQGLRGELFF